This T cell receptor beta chain was identified in a study of beta chain features in type 1 diabetes. Study as a whole: Regarding age, gender and cell yields, patients proved similar to healthy donors.

V dropped 5 bases and J dropped 3 bases, with 20 bases sitting between them. The CDR3 has 16 amino acids. Per germline, CDR1 SEHNR and CDR2 FQNEAQ (reference sequence). The whole isolated RNA underwent reverse transcription, so sequencing captured expressed TCRB transcripts. The repertoire was sequenced with immunoSEQ multiplex PCR; TCRdb's copy has only in-frame clones and lacks some. The table lists 900,000 or so clones, roughly a sixth of them singletons. The receptor was derived from a woman between 18 and 29 years old in good health. The genes are TRBV7-9 and TRBJ2-7; either TRBD1 or TRBD2 may supply D (5 bases each). The sample comprised naive CD4+ T cells from blood. The CDR3 protein is CASSQLSGGTFYEQYF. CDR3 bases: TGTGCCAGCAGCCAGTTAAGTGGGGGTACGTTCTACGAGCAGTACTTC.